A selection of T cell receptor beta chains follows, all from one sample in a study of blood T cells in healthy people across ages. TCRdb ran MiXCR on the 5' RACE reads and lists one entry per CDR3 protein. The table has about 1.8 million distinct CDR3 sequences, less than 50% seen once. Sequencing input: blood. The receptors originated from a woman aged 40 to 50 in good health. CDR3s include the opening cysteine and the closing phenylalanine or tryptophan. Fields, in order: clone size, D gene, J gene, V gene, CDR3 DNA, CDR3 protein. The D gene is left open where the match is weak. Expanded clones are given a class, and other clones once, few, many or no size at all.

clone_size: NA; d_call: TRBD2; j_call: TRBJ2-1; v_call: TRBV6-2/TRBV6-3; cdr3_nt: TGTGCCAGCAGTTCTTATAGCGGGGTGATCGGAAATGAGCAGTTCTTC; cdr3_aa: CASSSYSGVIGNEQFF
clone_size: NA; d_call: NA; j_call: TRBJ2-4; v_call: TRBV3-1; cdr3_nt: TGTGCCAGCAGCCAAGTTCTCGGAAACATTCAGTACTTC; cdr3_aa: CASSQVLGNIQYF
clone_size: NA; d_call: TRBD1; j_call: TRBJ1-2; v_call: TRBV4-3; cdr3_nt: TGCGCCAGCAGCCAGGACCCCAGGGGGAACTATGGCTACACCTTC; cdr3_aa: CASSQDPRGNYGYTF
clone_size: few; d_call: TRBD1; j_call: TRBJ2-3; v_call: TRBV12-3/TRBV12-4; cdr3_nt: TGTGCCAGCAGATCACAGGGGGCAGTGGGGACAGATACGCAGTATTTT; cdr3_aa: CASRSQGAVGTDTQYF
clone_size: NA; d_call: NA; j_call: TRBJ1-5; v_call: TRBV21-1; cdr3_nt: TGTGCCAGCAGCAAAGAAGGGGGGCAGGTGGGTGATCAGCCCCAGCATTTT; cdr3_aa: CASSKEGGQVGDQPQHF
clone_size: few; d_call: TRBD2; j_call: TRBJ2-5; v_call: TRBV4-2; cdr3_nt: TGTGCCAGCAGCCAAGCGGTAGCGGGGATCCAAGAGACCCAGTACTTC; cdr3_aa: CASSQAVAGIQETQYF
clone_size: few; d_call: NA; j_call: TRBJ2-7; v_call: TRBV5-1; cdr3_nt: TGCGCCAGCAGCTTGGACCCAGGGCTAAGCTACGAGCAGTACTTC; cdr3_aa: CASSLDPGLSYEQYF
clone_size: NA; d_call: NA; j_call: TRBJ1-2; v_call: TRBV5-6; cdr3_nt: TGTGCCGGCAGCTTGGGGAGTTCCTCGTATGGCTACACCTTC; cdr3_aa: CAGSLGSSSYGYTF
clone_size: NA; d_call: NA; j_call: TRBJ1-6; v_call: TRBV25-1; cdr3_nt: TGTGCCAGCATGGGGAGCTCCTATAATTCACCCCTCCACTTT; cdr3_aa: CASMGSSYNSPLHF
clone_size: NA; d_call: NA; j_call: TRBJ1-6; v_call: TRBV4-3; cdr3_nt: TGCGCCAGCAGCCGAGCCCGGGACGTTAATTCACCCCTCCACTTT; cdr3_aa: CASSRARDVNSPLHF
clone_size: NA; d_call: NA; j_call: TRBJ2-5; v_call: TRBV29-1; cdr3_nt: TGCAGCGTTGAGGAGGCAGACGGGAGATTGTACCAAGAGACCCAGTACTTC; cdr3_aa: CSVEEADGRLYQETQYF
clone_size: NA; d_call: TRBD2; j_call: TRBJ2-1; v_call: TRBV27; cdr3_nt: TGTGCCAGCAGCGGGACTAGCGGGGGGCACAGTGAGCAGTTCTTC; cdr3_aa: CASSGTSGGHSEQFF
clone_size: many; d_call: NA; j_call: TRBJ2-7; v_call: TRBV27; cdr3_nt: TGTGCCAGCAGTCCACGGGGTAGCCATTACTACGAGCAGTACTTC; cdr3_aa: CASSPRGSHYYEQYF
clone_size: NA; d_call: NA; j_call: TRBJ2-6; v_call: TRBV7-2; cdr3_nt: TGTGCCAGCAGCCCCAAGGCGGGAACTGGGGCCAACGTCCTGACTTTC; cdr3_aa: CASSPKAGTGANVLTF
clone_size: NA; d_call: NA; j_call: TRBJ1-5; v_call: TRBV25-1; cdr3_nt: TGTGCCAGCAGTGAGGGAACCGAGGGTTTTCAGCCCCAGCATTTT; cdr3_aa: CASSEGTEGFQPQHF
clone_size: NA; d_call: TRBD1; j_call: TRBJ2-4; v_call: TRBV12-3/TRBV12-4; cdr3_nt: TGTGCCAGCAGTGGGACAGGGGGCACCAAAAACATTCAGTACTTC; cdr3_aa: CASSGTGGTKNIQYF
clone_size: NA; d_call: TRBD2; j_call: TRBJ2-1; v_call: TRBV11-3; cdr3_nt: TGTGCCAGCAGCTTAGGCCCCGGGACTAGCGAGGCTGAGCAGTTCTTC; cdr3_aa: CASSLGPGTSEAEQFF
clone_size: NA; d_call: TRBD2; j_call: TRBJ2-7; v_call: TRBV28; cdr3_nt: TGTGCCAGCACCGGACTAGCGGGGGGGCCTTTCTTCGGTGACGAGCAGTACTTC; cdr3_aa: CASTGLAGGPFFGDEQYF
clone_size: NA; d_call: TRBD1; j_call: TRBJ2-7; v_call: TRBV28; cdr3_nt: TGTGCCAGCAGTAGACAGGGGTCCACCCGGGGCGAGCAGTACTTC; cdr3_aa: CASSRQGSTRGEQYF
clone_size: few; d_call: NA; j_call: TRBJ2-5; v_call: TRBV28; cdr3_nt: TGTGCCAGCAGTAGCCTTTGGACACGGTACCAAGAGACCCAGTACTTC; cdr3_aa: CASSSLWTRYQETQYF
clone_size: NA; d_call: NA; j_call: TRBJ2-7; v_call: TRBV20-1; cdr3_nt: TGCAGGGTTCCTGACATTACCTACGAGCAGTACTTC; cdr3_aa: CRVPDITYEQYF
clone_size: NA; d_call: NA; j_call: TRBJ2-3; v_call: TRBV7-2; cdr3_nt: TGTGCCAGCGCCCCCTTTGGTACGCAGTATTTT; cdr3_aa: CASAPFGTQYF
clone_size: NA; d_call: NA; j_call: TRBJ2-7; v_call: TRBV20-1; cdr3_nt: TGCAGTGCTAGAAGGGATAGGGGGGGCTACGAGCAGTACTTC; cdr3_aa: CSARRDRGGYEQYF
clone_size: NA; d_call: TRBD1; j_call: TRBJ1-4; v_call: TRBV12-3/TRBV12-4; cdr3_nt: TGTGCCAGCAGCGCCGGGACAGTTACAACTAATGAAAAACTGTTTTTT; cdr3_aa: CASSAGTVTTNEKLFF
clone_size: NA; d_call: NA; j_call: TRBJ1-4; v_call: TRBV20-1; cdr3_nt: TGCAGTGCCCAGAGTTATGAAAAACTGTTTTTT; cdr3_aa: CSAQSYEKLFF
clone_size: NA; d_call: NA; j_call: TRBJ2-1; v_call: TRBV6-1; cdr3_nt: TGTCCTGACAACAGCTCCTACAATGAGCAGTTCTTC; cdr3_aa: CPDNSSYNEQFF
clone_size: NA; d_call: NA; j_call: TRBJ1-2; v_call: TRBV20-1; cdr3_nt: TGCAGTGCTGGCGAAACAGGGCGGAAAGCTAACTATGGCTACACCTTC; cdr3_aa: CSAGETGRKANYGYTF
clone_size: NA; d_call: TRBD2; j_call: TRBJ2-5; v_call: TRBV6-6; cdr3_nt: TGTGCCAGCCAAGGGCTAGCGGAAAAAGAGACCCAGTACTTC; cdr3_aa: CASQGLAEKETQYF
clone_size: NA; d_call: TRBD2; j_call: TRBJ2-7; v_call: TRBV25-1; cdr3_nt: TGTGCCACCGCCTCGACTAGCGGCGAATACGAGCAGTACTTC; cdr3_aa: CATASTSGEYEQYF
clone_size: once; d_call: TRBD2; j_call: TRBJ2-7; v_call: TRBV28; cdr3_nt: TGTGCCAGCAGTACTAGCGGGGGGCCTACCTACGAGCAGTACTTC; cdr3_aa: CASSTSGGPTYEQYF
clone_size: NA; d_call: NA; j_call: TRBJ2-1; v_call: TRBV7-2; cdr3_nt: TGTGCCAGCAGCCCCCATTCGCGGGGTAACAATGAGCAGTTCTTC; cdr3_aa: CASSPHSRGNNEQFF
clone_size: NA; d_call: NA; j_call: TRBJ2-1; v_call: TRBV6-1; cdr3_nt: TGTGCCAGCAGTGAAGGTTGGGGTTTCTCCTACAATGAGCAGTTCTTC; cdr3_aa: CASSEGWGFSYNEQFF
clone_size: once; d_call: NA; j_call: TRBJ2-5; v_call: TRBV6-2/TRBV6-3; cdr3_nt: TGTGCCAGCAGATGGACAGAAAGCTCCTACAATGAGCAGTACTTC; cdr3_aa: CASRWTESSYNEQYF
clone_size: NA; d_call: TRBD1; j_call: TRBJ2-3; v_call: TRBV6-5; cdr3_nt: TGTGCCAGCAGTGGCGACAGGGCCACAGATGCGCAGTATTTT; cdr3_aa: CASSGDRATDAQYF
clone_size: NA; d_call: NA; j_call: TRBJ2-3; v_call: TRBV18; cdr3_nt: TGTGCCAGCTCACCAAAGGGGGGATCCGCCACAGATACGCAGTATTTT; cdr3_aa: CASSPKGGSATDTQYF
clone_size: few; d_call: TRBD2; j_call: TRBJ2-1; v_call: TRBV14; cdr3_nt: TGTGCCAGCAGCCCCCTTACGGGGGGGTCCGAGCAGTTCTTC; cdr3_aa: CASSPLTGGSEQFF
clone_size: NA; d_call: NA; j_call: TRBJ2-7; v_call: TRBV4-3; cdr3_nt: TGCGCCAGCAGCCCAAAGGGGGCAGGGACTTACGAGCAGTACTTC; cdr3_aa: CASSPKGAGTYEQYF
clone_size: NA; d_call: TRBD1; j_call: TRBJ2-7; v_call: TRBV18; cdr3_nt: TGTGCCAGCTCACAAGAGACAGGGGCCATATCCTACGAGCAGTACTTC; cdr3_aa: CASSQETGAISYEQYF
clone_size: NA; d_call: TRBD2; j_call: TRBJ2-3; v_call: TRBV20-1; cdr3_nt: TGCAGTGCTACCACTAGCGCTTCCACAGATACGCAGTATTTT; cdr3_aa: CSATTSASTDTQYF
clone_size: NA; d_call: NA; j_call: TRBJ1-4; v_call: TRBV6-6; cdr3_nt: TGTGCCAGCAGCCCCCGGACTGCGGAAAAACTGTTTTTT; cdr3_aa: CASSPRTAEKLFF
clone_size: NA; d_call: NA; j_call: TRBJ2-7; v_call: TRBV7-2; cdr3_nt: TGTGCCAGCAGCTTAGGCGGGGCAGGGGGACTCTACGAGCAGTACTTC; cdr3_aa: CASSLGGAGGLYEQYF
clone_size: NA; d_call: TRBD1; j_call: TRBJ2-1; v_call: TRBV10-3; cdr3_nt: TGTGCCATCAGTGCCCAACCGGGACAGGGGGTGGGGGAGACCCAGTTCTTC; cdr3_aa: CAISAQPGQGVGETQFF
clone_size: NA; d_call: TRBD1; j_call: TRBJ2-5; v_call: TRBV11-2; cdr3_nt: TGTGCCAGCAGCTTGGACAGGGATGATTCGTACTTC; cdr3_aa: CASSLDRDDSYF
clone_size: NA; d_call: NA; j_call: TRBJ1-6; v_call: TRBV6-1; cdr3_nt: TGTGCCAGCAGCGCAGCGTCTGGGCAAAATTTAGGTTCACCCCTCCACTTT; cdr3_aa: CASSAASGQNLGSPLHF
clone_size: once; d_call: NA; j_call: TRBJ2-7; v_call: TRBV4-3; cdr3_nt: TGCGCCAGCAGCCCCCCTGAACAGGGTACCTACGAGCAGTACTTC; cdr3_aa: CASSPPEQGTYEQYF
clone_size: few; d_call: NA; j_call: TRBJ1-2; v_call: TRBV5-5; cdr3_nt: TGTGCCAGCAGCTTAGGCAGGGGAGGAGAGGACTATGGCTACACCTTC; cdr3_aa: CASSLGRGGEDYGYTF
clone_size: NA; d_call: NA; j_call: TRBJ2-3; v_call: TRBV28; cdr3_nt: TGTGCCAGCAGTTTAGAGGGGTTCCCAGATACGCAGTATTTT; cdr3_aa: CASSLEGFPDTQYF
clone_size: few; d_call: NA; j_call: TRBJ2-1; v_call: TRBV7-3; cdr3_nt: TGTGCCAGCAGCCCCCTGAGGACAGACTCCTACAATGAGCAGTTCTTC; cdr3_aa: CASSPLRTDSYNEQFF
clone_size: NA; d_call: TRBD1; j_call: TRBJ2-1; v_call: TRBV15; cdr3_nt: TGTGCCACCAGCAGGGACAGGGGCTTAAGTGAGCAGTTCTTC; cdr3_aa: CATSRDRGLSEQFF
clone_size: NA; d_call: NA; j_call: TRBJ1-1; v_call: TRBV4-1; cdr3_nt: TGCGCCAGCAGCCAACAAGCGGGACAGAACACTGAAGCTTTCTTT; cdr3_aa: CASSQQAGQNTEAFF
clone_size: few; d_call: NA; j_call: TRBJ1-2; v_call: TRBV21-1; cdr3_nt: TGTGCCAGCAGCAATCCTCAAGAGAGAGGGGGCGGAGGAAGTCAGGGCTACACCTTC; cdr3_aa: CASSNPQERGGGGSQGYTF
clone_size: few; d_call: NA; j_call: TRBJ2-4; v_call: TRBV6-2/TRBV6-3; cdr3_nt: TGTGCCAGCAGTTCCCGAGGAGAACAGGGACCTAAAGAGCAGTACTTC; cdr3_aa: CASSSRGEQGPKEQYF
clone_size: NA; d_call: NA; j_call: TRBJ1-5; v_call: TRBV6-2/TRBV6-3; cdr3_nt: TGTGCCAGCAGATCCCACAGTGATCAGCCCCAGCATTTT; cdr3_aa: CASRSHSDQPQHF